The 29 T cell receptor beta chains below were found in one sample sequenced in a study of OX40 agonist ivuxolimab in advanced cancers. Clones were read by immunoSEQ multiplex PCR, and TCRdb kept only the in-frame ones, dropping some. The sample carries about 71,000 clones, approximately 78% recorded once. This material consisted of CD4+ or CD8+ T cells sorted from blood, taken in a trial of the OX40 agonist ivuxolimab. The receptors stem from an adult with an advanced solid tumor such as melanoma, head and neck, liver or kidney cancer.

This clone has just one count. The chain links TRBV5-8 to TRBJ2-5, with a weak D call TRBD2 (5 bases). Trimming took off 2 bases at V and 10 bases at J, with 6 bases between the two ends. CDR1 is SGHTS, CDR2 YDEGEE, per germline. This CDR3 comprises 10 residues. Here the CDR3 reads CASSFGDQYF. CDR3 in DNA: TGTGCCAGCAGCTTCGGGGACCAGTACTTC.

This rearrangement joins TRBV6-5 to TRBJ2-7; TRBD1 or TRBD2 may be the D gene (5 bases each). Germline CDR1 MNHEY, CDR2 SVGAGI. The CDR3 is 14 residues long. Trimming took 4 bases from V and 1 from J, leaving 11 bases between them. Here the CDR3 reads CASSSDGTSYEQYF. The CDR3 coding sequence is TGTGCCAGCAGTTCCGACGGGACGTCCTACGAGCAGTACTTC.

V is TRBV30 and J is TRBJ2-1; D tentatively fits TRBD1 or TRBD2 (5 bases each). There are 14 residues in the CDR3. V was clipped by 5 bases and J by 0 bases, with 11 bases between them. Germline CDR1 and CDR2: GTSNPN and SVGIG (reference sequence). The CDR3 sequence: CAWEKGSSYNEQFF. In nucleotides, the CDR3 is TGTGCCTGGGAAAAGGGGAGCTCCTACAATGAGCAGTTCTTC.

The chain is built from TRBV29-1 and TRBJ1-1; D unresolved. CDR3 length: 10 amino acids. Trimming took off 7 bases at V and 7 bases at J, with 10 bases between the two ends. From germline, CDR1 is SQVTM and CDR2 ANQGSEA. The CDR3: CSGGHDEAFF. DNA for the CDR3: TGCAGCGGGGGTCACGATGAAGCTTTCTTT. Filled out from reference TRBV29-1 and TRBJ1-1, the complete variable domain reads SAVISQKPSRDICQRGTSLTIQCQVDSQVTMMFWYRQQPGQSLTLIATANQGSEATYESGFVIDKFPISRPNLTFSTLTVSNMSPEDSSIYLCSGGHDEAFFGQGTRLTVV.

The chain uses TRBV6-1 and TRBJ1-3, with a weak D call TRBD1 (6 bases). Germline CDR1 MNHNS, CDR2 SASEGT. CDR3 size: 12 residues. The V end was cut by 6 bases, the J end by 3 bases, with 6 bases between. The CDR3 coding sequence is TGTGCCAGCAGGGACAGTGGAAACACCATATATTTT. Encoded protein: CASRDSGNTIYF.

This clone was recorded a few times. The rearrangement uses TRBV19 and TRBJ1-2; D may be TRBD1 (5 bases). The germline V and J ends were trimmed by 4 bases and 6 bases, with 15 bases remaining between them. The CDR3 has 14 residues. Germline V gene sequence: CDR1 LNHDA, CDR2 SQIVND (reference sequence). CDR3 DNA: TGTGCCAGTAGTAGGAGCAGGGATGAACATGGCTACACCTTC. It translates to CASSRSRDEHGYTF.

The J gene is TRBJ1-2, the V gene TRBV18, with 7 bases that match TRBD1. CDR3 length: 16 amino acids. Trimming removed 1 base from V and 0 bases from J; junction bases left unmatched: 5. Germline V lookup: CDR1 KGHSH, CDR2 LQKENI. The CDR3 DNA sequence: TGTGCCAGCTCACCACGGGACAGACAATCTAACTATGGCTACACCTTC. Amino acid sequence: CASSPRDRQSNYGYTF.

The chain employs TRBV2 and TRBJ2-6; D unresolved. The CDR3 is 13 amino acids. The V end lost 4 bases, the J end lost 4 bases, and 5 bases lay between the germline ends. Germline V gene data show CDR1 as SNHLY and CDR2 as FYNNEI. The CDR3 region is CASSGGGANVLTF. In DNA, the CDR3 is TGTGCCAGCAGTGGAGGAGGGGCCAACGTCCTGACTTTC.

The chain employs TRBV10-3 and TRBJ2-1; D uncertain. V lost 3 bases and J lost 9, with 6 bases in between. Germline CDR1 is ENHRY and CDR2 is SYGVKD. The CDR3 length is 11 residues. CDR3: CAISDFVEQFF. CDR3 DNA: TGTGCCATCAGTGATTTCGTTGAGCAGTTCTTC.

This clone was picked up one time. The DNA of the CDR3 is TGCGCCAGCAGCTTGGGCTCGGTTGGGCAGTCTAACTATGGCTACACCTTC. The encoded protein is CASSLGSVGQSNYGYTF. The chain is built from TRBV5-1 and TRBJ1-2; D is undetermined. CDR3 length: 17 amino acids. V lost 0 bases to trimming and J lost 0 bases, with 15 bases between them. Germline V gives CDR1 SGHRS, CDR2 YFSETQ.

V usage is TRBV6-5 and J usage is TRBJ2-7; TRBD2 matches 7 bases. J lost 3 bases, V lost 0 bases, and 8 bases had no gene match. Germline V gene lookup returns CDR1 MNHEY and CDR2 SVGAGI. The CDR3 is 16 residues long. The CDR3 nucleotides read TGTGCCAGCAGTTACTCGGGGGGGAGGGGAAGCTACGAGCAGTACTTC. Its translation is CASSYSGGRGSYEQYF.

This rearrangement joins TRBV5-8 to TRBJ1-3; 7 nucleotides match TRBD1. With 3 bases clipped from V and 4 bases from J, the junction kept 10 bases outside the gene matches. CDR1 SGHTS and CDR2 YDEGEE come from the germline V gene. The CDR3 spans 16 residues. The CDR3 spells CASSYRDRGSGNTIYF. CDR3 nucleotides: TGTGCCAGCAGCTATAGGGACAGAGGGTCCGGAAACACCATATATTTT. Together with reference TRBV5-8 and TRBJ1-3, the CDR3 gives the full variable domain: EAGVTQSPTHLIKTRGQQATLRCSPISGHTSVYWYQQALGLGLQFLLWYDEGEERNRGNFPPRFSGRQFPNYSSELNVNALELEDSALYLCASSYRDRGSGNTIYFGEGSWLTVV.

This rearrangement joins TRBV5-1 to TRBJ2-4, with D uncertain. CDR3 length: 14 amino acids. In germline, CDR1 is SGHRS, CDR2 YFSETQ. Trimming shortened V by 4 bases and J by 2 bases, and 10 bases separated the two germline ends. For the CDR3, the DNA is TGCGCCAGCAGCCCGACCACATCCAAAAACATTCAGTACTTC. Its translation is CASSPTTSKNIQYF.

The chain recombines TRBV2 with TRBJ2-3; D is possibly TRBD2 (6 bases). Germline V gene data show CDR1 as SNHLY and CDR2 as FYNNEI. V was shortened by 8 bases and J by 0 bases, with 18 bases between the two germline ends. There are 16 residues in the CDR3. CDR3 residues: CASCSGLHPSTDTQYF. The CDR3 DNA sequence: TGTGCCAGCTGCTCGGGACTGCACCCTAGCACAGATACGCAGTATTTT.

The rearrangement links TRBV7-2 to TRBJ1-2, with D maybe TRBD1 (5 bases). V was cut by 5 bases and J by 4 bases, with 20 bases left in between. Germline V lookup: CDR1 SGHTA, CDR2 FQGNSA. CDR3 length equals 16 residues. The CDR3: CASSRWRGPGGYGYTF. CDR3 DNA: TGTGCCAGCAGCAGATGGCGGGGCCCTGGCGGCTATGGCTACACCTTC.

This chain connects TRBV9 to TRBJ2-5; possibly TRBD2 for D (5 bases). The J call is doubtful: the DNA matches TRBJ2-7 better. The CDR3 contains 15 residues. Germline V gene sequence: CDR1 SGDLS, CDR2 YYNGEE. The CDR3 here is CASSVLPTGIYEQYF. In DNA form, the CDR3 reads TGTGCCAGCAGCGTCTTACCTACGGGGATTTACGAGCAGTACTTC.

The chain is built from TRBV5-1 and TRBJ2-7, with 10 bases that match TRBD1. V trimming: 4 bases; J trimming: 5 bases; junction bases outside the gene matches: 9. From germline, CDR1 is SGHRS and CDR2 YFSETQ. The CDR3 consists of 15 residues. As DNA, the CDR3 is TGCGCCAGCAGCAATCCGGGACAGGGGAGCAACGAGCAGTACTTC. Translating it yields CASSNPGQGSNEQYF. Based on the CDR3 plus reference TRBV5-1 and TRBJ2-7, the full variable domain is KAGVTQTPRYLIKTRGQQVTLSCSPISGHRSVSWYQQTPGQGLQFLFEYFSETQRNKGNFPGRFSGRQFSNSRSEMNVSTLELGDSALYLCASSNPGQGSNEQYFGPGTRLTVT.

CDR3 sequence: CATSRDLPGPQHF. The CDR3 nucleotides are TGTGCCACCAGCAGGGATCTCCCAGGGCCCCAGCATTTT. The rearrangement uses TRBV15 and TRBJ1-5; D is undetermined. CDR1 is LNHNV, CDR2 YYDKDF, per germline (reference sequence). V was pared by 3 bases and J by 9 bases, with 12 bases between. The CDR3 totals 13 residues.

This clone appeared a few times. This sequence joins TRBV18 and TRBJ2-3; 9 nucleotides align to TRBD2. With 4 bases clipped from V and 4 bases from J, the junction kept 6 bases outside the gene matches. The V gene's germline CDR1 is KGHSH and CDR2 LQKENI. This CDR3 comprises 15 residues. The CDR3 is CASSRGLAGPDTQYF. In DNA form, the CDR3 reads TGTGCCAGCTCACGGGGACTAGCCGGGCCAGATACGCAGTATTTT. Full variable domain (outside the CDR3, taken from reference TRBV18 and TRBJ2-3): NAGVMQNPRHLVRRRGQEARLRCSPMKGHSHVYWYRQLPEEGLKFMVYLQKENIIDESGMPKERFSAEFPKEGPSILRIQQVVRGDSAAYFCASSRGLAGPDTQYFGPGTRLTVL.

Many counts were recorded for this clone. The CDR3 DNA reads as TGCGCCAGCAGCTTGGATCTGGGGATGAACACTGAAGCTTTCTTT. Translated: CASSLDLGMNTEAFF. The genes are TRBV5-1 and TRBJ1-1, with D hard to call. V was clipped by 0 bases and J by 0 bases, with 9 bases between them. The CDR3 has 15 residues. Germline-derived CDR1 and CDR2 are SGHRS and YFSETQ.

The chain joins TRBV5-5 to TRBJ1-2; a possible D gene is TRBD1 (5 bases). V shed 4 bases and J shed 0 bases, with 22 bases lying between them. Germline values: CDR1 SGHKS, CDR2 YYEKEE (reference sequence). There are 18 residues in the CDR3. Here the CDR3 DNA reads TGTGCCAGCAGCAGGACCGGGACGGGGACCTTAGCTAACTATGGCTACACCTTC. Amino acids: CASSRTGTGTLANYGYTF.

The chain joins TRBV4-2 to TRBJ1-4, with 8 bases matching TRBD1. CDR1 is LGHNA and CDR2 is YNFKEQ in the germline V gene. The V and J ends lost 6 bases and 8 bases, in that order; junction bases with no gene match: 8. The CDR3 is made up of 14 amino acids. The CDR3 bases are TGTGCCAGCAGGCCCGGGACAGGCACGGAAAAACTGTTTTTT. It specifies CASRPGTGTEKLFF.

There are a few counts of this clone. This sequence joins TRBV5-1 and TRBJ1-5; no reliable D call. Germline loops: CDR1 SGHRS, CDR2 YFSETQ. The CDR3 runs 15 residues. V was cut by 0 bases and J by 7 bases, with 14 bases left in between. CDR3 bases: TGCGCCAGCAGCTTGGATTGGGCTTCGGGACAGCCCCAGCATTTT. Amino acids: CASSLDWASGQPQHF. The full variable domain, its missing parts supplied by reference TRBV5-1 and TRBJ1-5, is KAGVTQTPRYLIKTRGQQVTLSCSPISGHRSVSWYQQTPGQGLQFLFEYFSETQRNKGNFPGRFSGRQFSNSRSEMNVSTLELGDSALYLCASSLDWASGQPQHFGDGTRLSIL.

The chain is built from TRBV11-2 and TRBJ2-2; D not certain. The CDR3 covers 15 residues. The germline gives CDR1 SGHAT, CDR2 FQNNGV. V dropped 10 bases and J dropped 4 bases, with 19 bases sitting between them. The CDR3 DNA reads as TGTGCCACCTCCGAGACCTCGATTCGCACCGGGGAGCTGTTTTTT. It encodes CATSETSIRTGELFF.

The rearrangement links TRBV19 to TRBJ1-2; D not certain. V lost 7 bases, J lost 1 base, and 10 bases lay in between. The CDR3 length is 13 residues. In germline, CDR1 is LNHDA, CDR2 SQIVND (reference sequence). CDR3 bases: TGTGCCAGTATTGATTGGAGTAACTATGGCTACACCTTC. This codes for CASIDWSNYGYTF. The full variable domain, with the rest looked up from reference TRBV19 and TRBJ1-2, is DGGITQSPKYLFRKEGQNVTLSCEQNLNHDAMYWYRQDPGQGLRLIYYSQIVNDFQKGDIAEGYSVSREKKESFPLTVTSAQKNPTAFYLCASIDWSNYGYTFGSGTRLTVV.

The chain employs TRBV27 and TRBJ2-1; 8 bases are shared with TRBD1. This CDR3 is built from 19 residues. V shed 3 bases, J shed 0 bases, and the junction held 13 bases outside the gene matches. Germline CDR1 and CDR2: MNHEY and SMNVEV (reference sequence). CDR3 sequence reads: CASSFGWGQASSSYNEQFF. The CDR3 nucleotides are TGTGCCAGCAGTTTCGGATGGGGACAGGCCTCAAGCTCCTACAATGAGCAGTTCTTC.

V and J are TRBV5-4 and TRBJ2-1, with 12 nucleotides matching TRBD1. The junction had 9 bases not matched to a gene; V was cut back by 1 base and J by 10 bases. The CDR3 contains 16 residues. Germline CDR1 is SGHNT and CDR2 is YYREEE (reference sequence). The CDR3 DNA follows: TGTGCCAGCAGCTTGTCCCCGGGACAGGGGGCAGGAGAGCAGTTCTTC. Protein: CASSLSPGQGAGEQFF.

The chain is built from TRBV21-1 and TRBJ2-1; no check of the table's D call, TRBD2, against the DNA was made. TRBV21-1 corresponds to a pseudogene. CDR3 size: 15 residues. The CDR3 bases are TGTGCCAGCAGCAAAGCCGGGCGGGCCGGTGGTGAGCAGTTCTTC. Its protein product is CASSKAGRAGGEQFF.

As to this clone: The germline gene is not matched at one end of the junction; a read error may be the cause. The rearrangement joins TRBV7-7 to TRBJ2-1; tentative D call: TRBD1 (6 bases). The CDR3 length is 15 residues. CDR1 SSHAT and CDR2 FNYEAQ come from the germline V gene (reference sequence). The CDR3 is CASSLGRGPDNEQFF. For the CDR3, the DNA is TGTGCTAGCAGCTTGGGCAGGGGTCCCGACAATGAGCAGTTCTTC. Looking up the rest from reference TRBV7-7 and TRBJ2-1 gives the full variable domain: GAGVSQSPRYKVTKRGQDVTLRCDPISSHATLYWYQQALGQGPEFLTYFNYEAQPDKSGLPSDRFSAERPEGSISTLTIQRTEQRDSAMYRCASSLGRGPDNEQFFGPGTRLTVL.